These 29 T cell receptor beta chains came from one sample sequenced in a study of CD8+ T cells in alopecia areata. The treatment here: oral pan-JAK inhibitor, 5-10 mg twice daily. Extracted RNA was reverse transcribed, and the resulting cDNA served as sequencing template. The method was immunoSEQ multiplex PCR; TCRdb's version includes in-frame clones alone and lacks a portion of them. The data contain 90,000 or so clones, roughly 40% of them singletons. The specimen was CD8+ T cells sorted from blood, collected at week 24, from a patient treated with tofacitinib. The receptor source for this set is a human donor with alopecia areata.

This clone showed up just a few times. The rearrangement joins TRBV14 to TRBJ2-5, with TRBD2 matching 8 bases. V lost 0 bases and J lost 2; bases outside the gene matches: 8. The CDR3 spans 17 residues. Per the germline V gene, CDR1 is SGHDN and CDR2 is FVKESK. The CDR3 spells CASSQDGAGVPQETQYF. CDR3 nucleotide sequence: TGTGCCAGCAGCCAAGACGGAGCGGGGGTTCCACAAGAGACCCAGTACTTC.

The CDR3 reads CARPLRGRVRNQPQHF. DNA of the CDR3: TGTGCCAGACCCCTAAGGGGCAGGGTAAGGAATCAGCCCCAGCATTTT. This chain joins TRBV27 and TRBJ1-5, with D possibly being TRBD1 (5 bases). V lost 9 bases to trimming and J lost 4 bases, with 22 bases between them. Germline CDR1 and CDR2: MNHEY and SMNVEV (reference sequence). CDR3 length: 16 residues.

V and J are TRBV6-1 and TRBJ1-5; D ambiguous. CDR1 is MNHNS, CDR2 SASEGT, per germline. V lost 1 base to trimming and J lost 4 bases, with 8 bases between them. The CDR3 spans 14 residues. CDR3 protein: CASSEGPSNQPQHF. Here the CDR3 DNA reads TGTGCCAGCAGTGAAGGACCGAGTAATCAGCCCCAGCATTTT.

This clone was recorded a few times. The chain combines TRBV6-6 with TRBJ1-1, with D maybe TRBD1 (6 bases). V lost 8 bases and J lost 6, with 13 bases in between. CDR1 is MNHNY and CDR2 is SVGAGI in the germline V gene (reference sequence). The CDR3 is 12 residues long. Written as DNA, the CDR3 is TGTGCCAGCTGGGGGGGGCAGGCTGAAGCTTTCTTT. This encodes CASWGGQAEAFF.

This clone has only a few counts. This chain connects TRBV29-1 to TRBJ2-7; 7 bases match TRBD1. This CDR3 is built from 14 residues. Per the germline V gene, CDR1 is SQVTM and CDR2 is ANQGSEA. Germline trimming cut 5 bases from V and 1 base from J; bases unmatched to any gene: 8. The CDR3 region has the DNA TGCAGCGTTAATAAGGGGGCCCAGTCCTACGAGCAGTACTTC. This encodes CSVNKGAQSYEQYF.

This clone has more than one count but fewer than ten. V is TRBV7-2 and J is TRBJ1-5; 8 bases are a match to TRBD1. Germline CDR1 and CDR2: SGHTA and FQGNSA. The J segment lost 2 bases and the V segment lost 5 bases, leaving 8 bases of the junction unmatched. The length of the CDR3 is 16 residues. Here the CDR3 reads CASSLTGGGGNQPQHF. The DNA of the CDR3 is TGTGCCAGCAGCCTTACAGGGGGGGGAGGCAATCAGCCCCAGCATTTT.

This clone turned up a few times. This sequence joins TRBV5-1 and TRBJ2-5; 8 nucleotides line up with TRBD1. The CDR3 length is 17 residues. In germline, CDR1 is SGHRS, CDR2 YFSETQ. J gave up 4 bases and V 1 base, and 12 bases lay outside the gene matches. The CDR3 nucleotides are TGCGCCAGCAGCTTGAAGATTGGACAGGGAAGAGGAGAGACCCAGTACTTC. It encodes CASSLKIGQGRGETQYF.

The V and J genes are TRBV5-1 and TRBJ2-1, with 10 nucleotides matching TRBD1. Germline V gives CDR1 SGHRS, CDR2 YFSETQ. Trimming at V came to 0 bases and at J to 3 bases, leaving 3 bases not matched to a gene. The CDR3 spans 16 residues. For the CDR3, the DNA is TGCGCCAGCAGCTTGGAATGGGACAGGGGCTACAATGAGCAGTTCTTC. Encoded protein: CASSLEWDRGYNEQFF.

The chain recombines TRBV11-2 with TRBJ2-1, with D possibly being TRBD1 or TRBD2 (5 bases each). V lost 1 base and J 9 bases, leaving 19 bases between the germline ends. There are 16 residues in the CDR3. Germline values: CDR1 SGHAT, CDR2 FQNNGV. The CDR3 region is CASSLVSGRGFGEQFF. CDR3 coding DNA: TGTGCCAGCAGCTTAGTTTCAGGGAGAGGTTTCGGTGAGCAGTTCTTC.

Only a few counts were recorded for this clone. The chain combines TRBV2 with TRBJ1-1; D is ambiguous. Germline-derived CDR1 and CDR2 are SNHLY and FYNNEI. Deletions cut 6 bases from V and 1 base from J, with 15 bases between. This CDR3 is built from 15 residues. Here the CDR3 reads CASSAPSSGNTEAFF. CDR3 coding DNA: TGTGCCAGCAGCGCCCCTTCCTCAGGGAACACTGAAGCTTTCTTT.

The chain employs TRBV28 and TRBJ2-3, with D possibly matching TRBD1 (5 bases). The CDR3 sequence is 14 residues long. CDR1 MDHEN and CDR2 SYDVKM come from the germline V gene. Trimming left V 6 bases short and J 6 bases short, with 16 bases between. The CDR3 here is CASSQDSASDTQYF. The CDR3 bases are TGTGCCAGCAGCCAAGACAGCGCGTCCGATACGCAGTATTTT.

V gene TRBV18 combines with J gene TRBJ2-2, with D uncertain. Trimming pared 2 bases from V and 0 bases from J, leaving 1 base between. The CDR3 has 13 amino acids. Germline CDR1 reads KGHSH; CDR2 reads LQKENI. The CDR3 protein is CASSPSNTGELFF. The CDR3 nucleotides are TGTGCCAGCTCACCATCGAACACCGGGGAGCTGTTTTTT.

The CDR3 coding sequence is TGTGCCAGCAGTCCGCGCGGGGGGCTGGGCTATGGCTACACCTTC. Translated: CASSPRGGLGYGYTF. The chain recombines TRBV27 with TRBJ1-2; tentative D call: TRBD1 (6 bases). Germline V gene sequence: CDR1 MNHEY, CDR2 SMNVEV (reference sequence). CDR3 length: 15 amino acids. Between the trimmed V and J ends, which lost 5 bases and 4 bases, there was a span of 17 bases.

The chain combines TRBV4-1 with TRBJ2-7; weak D call: TRBD2 (6 bases). The germline V gene has CDR1 MGHRA and CDR2 YSYEKL. The CDR3 sequence is 15 residues long. Trimming stripped 1 base from V and 4 bases from J, with 14 bases between. For the CDR3, the DNA is TGCGCCAGCAGCCAAGTGGAGGGAGAGGGTTACGAGCAGTACTTC. This translates into CASSQVEGEGYEQYF.

The CDR3 DNA follows: TGTGCCAGCAGCTTTGGACAGGGGGCCGGCTACACCTTC. Translated: CASSFGQGAGYTF. The V gene is TRBV7-3, the J gene TRBJ1-2; 11 bases are shared with TRBD1. The CDR3 contains 13 residues. Germline loops: CDR1 SGHTA, CDR2 FQGTGA. V shed 3 bases, J shed 8 bases, and the junction held 2 bases outside the gene matches.

This clone was seen a few times. This chain uses TRBV6-5 with TRBJ2-7; 8 positions agree with TRBD1. This CDR3 is built from 14 residues. Trimming at V came to 4 bases and at J to 7 bases, leaving 9 bases not matched to a gene. CDR1 is MNHEY and CDR2 is SVGAGI in the germline V gene. The CDR3 loop reads CASSFFGQGEEQYF. CDR3 DNA: TGTGCCAGCAGTTTCTTCGGACAGGGCGAAGAGCAGTACTTC.

The chain combines TRBV6-5 with TRBJ1-1; no clear D. This CDR3 comprises 13 residues. V dropped 10 bases and J dropped 0 bases, with 12 bases sitting between them. Per germline, CDR1 MNHEY and CDR2 SVGAGI. CDR3 protein: CAIATGVNTEAFF. The CDR3 DNA reads as TGTGCCATCGCGACCGGGGTGAACACTGAAGCTTTCTTT.

The gene calls are TRBV2 and TRBJ1-1, with D hard to call. The CDR3 is 15 residues long. Trimming shortened V by 7 bases and J by 0 bases, and 15 bases separated the two germline ends. Germline lookup yields CDR1 SNHLY and CDR2 FYNNEI. CDR3 residues: CASTEHGQLNTEAFF. The DNA of the CDR3 is TGTGCCAGCACCGAGCATGGTCAGTTGAACACTGAAGCTTTCTTT. Variable domain in full (rest from reference TRBV2 and TRBJ1-1): EPEVTQTPSHQVTQMGQEVILRCVPISNHLYFYWYRQILGQKVEFLVSFYNNEISEKSEIFDDQFSVERPDGSNFTLKIRSTKLEDSAMYFCASTEHGQLNTEAFFGQGTRLTVV.

Here the CDR3 reads CASRPPGQQETQYF. The CDR3 region has the DNA TGTGCCAGCAGGCCGCCGGGGCAGCAAGAGACCCAGTACTTC. This sequence joins TRBV28 and TRBJ2-5, with D perhaps being TRBD1 or TRBD2 (5 bases each). CDR3 length equals 14 residues. CDR1 is MDHEN and CDR2 is SYDVKM in the germline V gene. V was cut by 6 bases and J by 2 bases, with 13 bases left in between.

This clone has a handful of counts. V usage is TRBV19 and J usage is TRBJ2-1; TRBD1 might be the D (6 bases). Germline V gene data show CDR1 as LNHDA and CDR2 as SQIVND (reference sequence). With 6 bases removed from V and 6 bases from J, the gap between germline ends came to 18 bases. This CDR3 has 15 residues. The CDR3 DNA follows: TGTGCCAGTAGCCAGGGGTTTTCAAGGGGCAATGAGCAGTTCTTC. It encodes CASSQGFSRGNEQFF.

This clone occurred a few times. The CDR3 loop reads CAWSVLGNTIYF. CDR3 bases: TGTGCCTGGAGTGTACTGGGAAACACCATATATTTT. This rearrangement joins TRBV30 to TRBJ1-3; no reliable D call. V lost 0 bases to trimming and J lost 4 bases, with 4 bases between them. CDR3 size: 12 residues. Per germline, CDR1 GTSNPN and CDR2 SVGIG (reference sequence).

The chain joins TRBV11-2 to TRBJ2-7; possible D gene TRBD2, 6 bases. The V gene lost 0 bases and the J gene lost 2 bases, with 8 bases spanning the gap. Germline V gene lookup returns CDR1 SGHAT and CDR2 FQNNGV. The CDR3 covers 14 residues. CDR3 region: CASSLEASAYEQYF. The CDR3 nucleotides are TGTGCCAGCAGCTTAGAGGCTAGCGCCTACGAGCAGTACTTC.

This clone has more than one count but fewer than ten. The chain links TRBV28 to TRBJ1-5, with D hard to call. Deletions cut 5 bases from V and 7 bases from J, with 12 bases between. CDR3 length: 13 residues. The germline V gene encodes CDR1 MDHEN and CDR2 SYDVKM. CDR3 protein: CASSKLIVQPQHF. CDR3 bases: TGTGCCAGCAGTAAACTGATCGTGCAGCCCCAGCATTTT.

This clone came up a few times. Other DNA sequences within the sample encode an identical CDR3. The chain carries TRBV29-1 and TRBJ2-7; TRBD2 matches 13 bases. This CDR3 is built from 14 residues. Germline CDR1 is SQVTM and CDR2 is ANQGSEA. The V and J ends lost 6 bases and 2 bases, in that order; junction bases with no gene match: 4. CDR3 DNA: TGCAGCGTCACTAGCGGGAGGGCGGCCTACGAGCAGTACTTC. This codes for CSVTSGRAAYEQYF.

This sequence joins TRBV6-1 and TRBJ2-1; D is ambiguous. Germline V lookup: CDR1 MNHNS, CDR2 SASEGT. The CDR3 loop spans 13 amino acids. Trimming took off 2 bases at V and 9 bases at J, with 11 bases between the two ends. Written as DNA, the CDR3 is TGTGCCAGCAGTGAAATCGCTCGACGTGAGCAGTTCTTC. Translating it yields CASSEIARREQFF.

The V call is TRBV9, the J call TRBJ2-3, with D unresolved. The CDR3 sequence is 15 residues long. Germline V gives CDR1 SGDLS, CDR2 YYNGEE. Trimming took off 7 bases at V and 0 bases at J, with 15 bases between the two ends. The CDR3 sequence is CASGLSDTSTDTQYF. CDR3 bases: TGTGCCAGCGGATTGTCCGACACTAGCACAGATACGCAGTATTTT.

The V gene is TRBV7-9, the J gene TRBJ2-3; TRBD2 matches at 9 bases. Germline loops: CDR1 SEHNR, CDR2 FQNEAQ (reference sequence). The CDR3 has 16 residues. V dropped 7 bases and J dropped 4; count of bases not matched to a gene: 12. CDR3 amino acids: CASTPAASGEPDTQYF. CDR3 bases: TGTGCCAGCACCCCTGCGGCTAGCGGGGAGCCAGATACGCAGTATTTT.

The V and J genes are TRBV30 and TRBJ1-1; D is unresolved. The germline V and J ends were trimmed by 2 bases and 8 bases, with 9 bases remaining between them. Germline CDR1 is GTSNPN and CDR2 is SVGIG (reference sequence). This CDR3 spans 11 amino acids. The DNA of the CDR3 is TGTGCCTGGAGTTTCCAAGGCGAAGCTTTCTTT. Its translation: CAWSFQGEAFF. Drawing the rest from reference TRBV30 and TRBJ1-1, the complete variable domain is SQTIHQWPATLVQPVGSPLSLECTVEGTSNPNLYWYRQAAGRGLQLLFYSVGIGQISSEVPQNLSASRPQDRQFILSSKKLLLSDSGFYLCAWSFQGEAFFGQGTRLTVV.

This clone showed up just a few times. In the same sample, other DNA sequences code for this CDR3. This chain links TRBV11-2 with TRBJ2-7; the D call may be TRBD1 or TRBD2 (5 bases each). Germline values: CDR1 SGHAT, CDR2 FQNNGV. This CDR3 has 13 residues. V lost 5 bases to trimming and J lost 3 bases, with 11 bases between them. For the CDR3, the DNA is TGTGCCAGCAGCCTGGGGACGAACTACGAGCAGTACTTC. It specifies CASSLGTNYEQYF.